This is a list of T cell receptor beta chains from one sample in a study of Ad26.COV2.S vaccination and SARS-CoV-2 variants. Sequencing used immunoSEQ multiplex PCR; TCRdb keeps in-frame clones, though not all of them. Altogether roughly 100,000 clones are present, over 60% being singletons, with the ten largest covering 17%. The sequencing used peripheral blood, collected after recovery from COVID-19. The receptors stem from a human donor who had recovered from COVID-19. CDR3s include the opening cysteine and the closing phenylalanine or tryptophan. D genes are given only for firm matches. Clone size is given for some rows only: seen once, a few or many times, or a class if the clone is expanded.

14 | NA | TRBJ2-5 | NA | TRBV28 | TGTGCCAGCACAAGGCCAGACATTCCAGAGACCCAGTACTTC | CASTRPDIPETQYF
15 | NA | TRBJ2-7 | NA | TRBV21-1 | TGTGCCAGCAGCCCCTCACTAGCGACCCCGAGGGAGCAGTACTTC | CASSPSLATPREQYF
15 | NA | TRBJ2-2 | TRBD2 | TRBV11-2 | TGTGCCAGCAGCTTAAGACTAGCGGGGGGTGAGGAGCTGTTTTTT | CASSLRLAGGEELFF
12 | once | TRBJ1-1 | NA | TRBV11-2 | TGTGCCAGCAGCTCCTGGTCAACTGAAGCTTTCTTT | CASSSWSTEAFF
16 | NA | TRBJ1-4 | TRBD1 | TRBV2 | TGTGCCAGCAGTCCCGGGACAGGGTATAGTAATGAAAAACTGTTTTTT | CASSPGTGYSNEKLFF
15 | NA | TRBJ1-4 | TRBD1 | TRBV5-1 | TGCGCCAGCAGCCTCCGGACAGGGAGGAATGAAAAACTGTTTTTT | CASSLRTGRNEKLFF
14 | once | TRBJ1-3 | NA | TRBV7-9 | TGTGCCAGCAGCAAGGACGGATATGGAAACACCATATATTTT | CASSKDGYGNTIYF
16 | NA | TRBJ2-3 | TRBD2 | TRBV2 | TGTGCCAGCAGAGACGGGACTAGCGGGGTTGTGGATACGCAGTATTTT | CASRDGTSGVVDTQYF
15 | NA | TRBJ2-7 | NA | TRBV2 | TGTGCCAGCAGTCTTCAGGGAAGAGGGACCTACGAGCAGTACTTC | CASSLQGRGTYEQYF
14 | few | TRBJ1-5 | NA | TRBV4-1 | TGCGCCAGCAGCCAAGATCTATACAATCAGCCCCAGCATTTT | CASSQDLYNQPQHF
17 | NA | TRBJ2-3 | TRBD1 | TRBV4-2 | TGTGCCAGCAGTCGGACAGGGGGAATCTTGGGCACAGATACGCAGTATTTT | CASSRTGGILGTDTQYF
16 | NA | TRBJ2-2 | TRBD2 | TRBV3-1/TRBV3-2 | TGTGCCAGCAGCCAAAGACCCGGACTAGCGGCCGGGGAGCTGTTTTTT | CASSQRPGLAAGELFF
16 | NA | TRBJ1-6 | TRBD1 | TRBV7-2 | TGTGCCAGCAGCCTACAGGGGCGCTCCTATAATTCACCCCTCCACTTT | CASSLQGRSYNSPLHF
14 | NA | TRBJ2-2 | NA | TRBV27 | TGTGCCAGCAGCGGCCCCGAGCTAGCCGGGGAGCTGTTTTTT | CASSGPELAGELFF
18 | NA | TRBJ1-1 | NA | TRBV6-1 | TGTGCCAGCAGTGAAGGAACGCCCCGAGAGGGTTTGGACACTGAAGCTTTCTTT | CASSEGTPREGLDTEAFF
12 | NA | TRBJ1-6 | TRBD1 | TRBV30 | TGTGCCAGGCGGGACAGAAATTCACCCCTCCACTTT | CARRDRNSPLHF
13 | NA | TRBJ2-1 | NA | TRBV29-1 | TGCAGCGTTGAAGGGGGAAGGGAATCTGAGCAGTTCTTC | CSVEGGRESEQFF
14 | NA | TRBJ2-7 | NA | TRBV5-1 | TGCGCCAGCAGCTTGCCCTCAGGCTCCTACGAGCAGTACTTC | CASSLPSGSYEQYF
15 | NA | TRBJ2-7 | NA | TRBV14 | TGTGCCAGCAGCCAAGATATCGGCAGCGCCTACGAGCAGTACTTC | CASSQDIGSAYEQYF
13 | NA | TRBJ2-7 | NA | TRBV7-3 | TGTGCCAGCAGCTTAGGCGTGGCGGGTCAGCAGTACTTC | CASSLGVAGQQYF
14 | NA | TRBJ2-1 | NA | TRBV11-2 | TGTGCCAGCAGCTTAGATTGGGTGGTCAATGAGCAGTTCTTC | CASSLDWVVNEQFF
16 | NA | TRBJ2-2 | TRBD1 | TRBV6-1 | TGTGCCAGCAGTGCCCTGGACAGGGGAAACACCGGGGAGCTGTTTTTT | CASSALDRGNTGELFF
14 | few | TRBJ1-3 | NA | TRBV6-5 | TGTGCCAGCGGGTTTCCCCTCTCTGGAAACACCATATATTTT | CASGFPLSGNTIYF
12 | few | TRBJ1-5 | NA | TRBV3-1/TRBV3-2 | TGTGCCAGCAGCCAAGCAGAGGGTCACCAGCATTTT | CASSQAEGHQHF
17 | once | TRBJ2-2 | NA | TRBV27 | TGTGCCAGCAGTGGTTTTTACGGGGGAGCGAACACCGGGGAGCTGTTTTTT | CASSGFYGGANTGELFF
12 | NA | TRBJ2-7 | NA | TRBV7-2 | TGTGCCAGCGGATTACTCACAGGGAAGCAGTACTTC | CASGLLTGKQYF
12 | NA | TRBJ1-4 | NA | TRBV5-6 | TGTGCCAGCAGCCTGACATTAGGGAAACTGTTTTTT | CASSLTLGKLFF